The next 7 T cell receptor beta chains were all read from a single sample in a study of PD-L1 blockade in urothelial cancer. Profiling relied on immunoSEQ multiplex PCR, and the TCRdb table lists in-frame clones only, not all of them. The sample yields tens of thousands of clones, around 82% seen once. The sequencing used PBMCs, collected around atezolizumab (anti-PD-L1) treatment. These receptors originate from a man between 65 and 85 years old with urothelial cancer.

The chain uses TRBV28 and TRBJ1-4, with 7 positions matching TRBD1. This CDR3 comprises 14 residues. CDR1 and CDR2 from the germline V gene are MDHEN and SYDVKM. The V gene end was trimmed by 3 bases and the J gene end by 8 bases; junction bases not matched to a gene: 6. CDR3 region: CASSFFTGVEKLFF. The CDR3 DNA is TGTGCCAGCAGTTTTTTTACAGGGGTCGAAAAACTGTTTTTT.

This clone was detected only once. The chain employs TRBV7-8 and TRBJ1-1, with D unresolved. The CDR3 runs to 15 residues. Trimming pared 2 bases from V and 6 bases from J, leaving 16 bases between. CDR1 SGHVS and CDR2 FQNEAQ come from the germline V gene. The CDR3, as DNA: TGTGCCAGCAGCTTAAATGAGGGCCGCAGGCCTGAAGCTTTCTTT. This encodes CASSLNEGRRPEAFF.

V and J are TRBV2 and TRBJ2-7, with 10 bases that match TRBD2. Germline V gives CDR1 SNHLY, CDR2 FYNNEI. V dropped 6 bases and J dropped 3; count of bases not matched to a gene: 8. CDR3 length equals 15 residues. CDR3 region: CASRDSSGSGYEQYF. DNA for the CDR3: TGTGCCAGCAGAGACTCTAGCGGGAGTGGCTACGAGCAGTACTTC.

The chain employs TRBV5-1 and TRBJ2-1, with D possibly TRBD2 on 5 matching bases. The CDR3 has 12 residues. Germline assignment: CDR1 SGHRS and CDR2 YFSETQ. Trimming left V 0 bases short and J 15 bases short, with 13 bases between. The CDR3 loop is CASSLVAGDRFF. The CDR3 nucleotides are TGCGCCAGCAGCTTGGTTGCGGGCGACCGGTTCTTC.

The chain carries TRBV19 and TRBJ2-2; D might be TRBD2 (5 bases). CDR3 length: 16 amino acids. With 0 bases removed from V and 0 bases from J, the gap between germline ends came to 8 bases. Germline V gene data show CDR1 as LNHDA and CDR2 as SQIVND (reference sequence). The CDR3 nucleotides read TGTGCCAGTAGTATAGATCGGAGGCCGAACACCGGGGAGCTGTTTTTT. Translating it yields CASSIDRRPNTGELFF.

V usage is TRBV30 and J usage is TRBJ1-5, with D unresolved. V was trimmed by 0 bases and J by 3 bases, leaving 9 bases between them. Germline V lookup: CDR1 GTSNPN, CDR2 SVGIG (reference sequence). The CDR3 consists of 14 residues. The DNA for the CDR3 is TGTGCCTGGAGTGTACCACAGACCAATCAGCCCCAGCATTTT. It codes for CAWSVPQTNQPQHF.

The CDR3, as DNA: TGTGCCAGAAGTTATACAGGGGACTATGGCTACACCTTC. Its protein is CARSYTGDYGYTF. The J gene is TRBJ1-2, the V gene TRBV5-3; 7 bases are shared with TRBD1. TRBV5-3 is an open reading frame, and its role is uncertain. The CDR3 consists of 13 residues. V lost 5 bases to trimming and J lost 3 bases; unmatched junction nucleotides: 4.